This T cell receptor (beta chain) originates from a study of T-cell reconstitution after alpha-beta-depleted transplantation in children. The CDR3 is 14 residues long. The V end lost 5 bases, the J end lost 6 bases, and 14 bases lay between the germline ends. CDR1 SGHVS and CDR2 FQNEAQ come from the germline V gene. Library preparation (for TCRbeta) was performed with unique molecular identifiers. MiXCR was run by TCRdb on the PCR reads, yielding one entry per CDR3 protein. Altogether 500,000 to 600,000 distinct CDR3 sequences are present, over 25% being singletons, with the ten largest covering around a third. This clonotype showed up just a few times.

The gene calls are TRBV7-8 and TRBJ1-5; D perhaps matches TRBD1 (6 bases). The receptor's source is a boy younger than two with Wiskott-Aldrich syndrome, due to receive a stem cell transplant. This specimen was PBMCs, taken before TCRalphabeta/CD19-depleted stem cell transplant. The CDR3 region is CASSVQGFGQPQHF. The CDR3 DNA follows: TGTGCCAGCAGCGTACAGGGTTTCGGTCAGCCCCAGCATTTT.